This TCR beta chain comes out of a study of regulatory dendritic cells for organ transplantation. As regards this clone: The antigen is unknown.

Allogeneic regulatory or mature dendritic cells were co-cultured for 5 days with CFSE-labeled sorted T cells at 1:10. Memory T cells were CD45RO+, naive were CD45RA+, sorted by FACS. Repertoires were generated with immunoSEQ multiplex PCR, while TCRdb's copy carries only in-frame clones and drops some. The repertoire consists of 10,000 to 11,000 clones, with roughly two thirds occurring once and the leading ten covering approximately 0.57%. V was shortened by 2 bases and J by 3 bases, with 15 bases between the two germline ends. CDR3 length: 16 residues. Germline values: CDR1 SGHTS, CDR2 YDEGEE. Overall study results and limits: Memory CD8+ clonal expansion seemed more limited with regulatory than mature dendritic cells. Naive T cells showed high diversity, memory cells less, memory CD8+ least.

V gene TRBV5-8 combines with J gene TRBJ1-3, with D tentatively TRBD1 (6 bases). Material: naive CD4+ T cells from blood cultured with dendritic cells. Regarding subset: CD45RA+ naive T cells. The TCR sequence derives from a human donor in good health. The CDR3 loop is CASSLPPQGYGNTIYF. In nucleotides, the CDR3 is TGTGCCAGCAGCTTACCCCCACAGGGATATGGAAACACCATATATTTT. Full variable domain (outside the CDR3, taken from reference TRBV5-8 and TRBJ1-3): EAGVTQSPTHLIKTRGQQATLRCSPISGHTSVYWYQQALGLGLQFLLWYDEGEERNRGNFPPRFSGRQFPNYSSELNVNALELEDSALYLCASSLPPQGYGNTIYFGEGSWLTVV.